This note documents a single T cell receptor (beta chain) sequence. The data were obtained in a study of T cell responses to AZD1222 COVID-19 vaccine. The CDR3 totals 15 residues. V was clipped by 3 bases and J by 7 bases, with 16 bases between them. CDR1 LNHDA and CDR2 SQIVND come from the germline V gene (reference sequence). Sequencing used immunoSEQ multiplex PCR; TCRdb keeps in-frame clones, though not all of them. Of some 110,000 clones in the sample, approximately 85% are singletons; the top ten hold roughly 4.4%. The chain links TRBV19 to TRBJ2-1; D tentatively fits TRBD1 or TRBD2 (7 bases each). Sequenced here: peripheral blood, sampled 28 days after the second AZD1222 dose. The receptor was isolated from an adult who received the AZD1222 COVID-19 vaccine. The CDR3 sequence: CASSIPAGGANEQFF. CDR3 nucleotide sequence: TGTGCCAGTAGTATTCCTGCAGGGGGGGCGAATGAGCAGTTCTTC.